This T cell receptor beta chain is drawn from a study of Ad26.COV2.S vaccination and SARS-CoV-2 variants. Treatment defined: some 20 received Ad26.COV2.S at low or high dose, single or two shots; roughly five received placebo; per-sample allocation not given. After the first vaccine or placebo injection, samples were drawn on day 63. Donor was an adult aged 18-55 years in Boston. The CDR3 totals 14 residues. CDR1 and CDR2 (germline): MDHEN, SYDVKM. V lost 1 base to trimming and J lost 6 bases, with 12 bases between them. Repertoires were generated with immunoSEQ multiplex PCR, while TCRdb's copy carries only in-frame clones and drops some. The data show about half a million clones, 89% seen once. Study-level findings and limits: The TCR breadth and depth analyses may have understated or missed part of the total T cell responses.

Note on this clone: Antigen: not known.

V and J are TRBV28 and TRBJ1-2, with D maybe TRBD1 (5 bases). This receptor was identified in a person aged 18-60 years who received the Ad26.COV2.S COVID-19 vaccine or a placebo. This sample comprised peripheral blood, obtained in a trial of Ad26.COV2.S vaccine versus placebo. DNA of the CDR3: TGTGCCAGCAGTTTATTATTACGGGGGGATGGCTACACCTTC. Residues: CASSLLLRGDGYTF.